This TCR beta chain comes out of a study of cytomegalovirus exposure and HLA in healthy donors. Overall study results and limits: Being indistinguishable, some V segments were excluded, TRBV6-2 and TRBV6-3 among them.

CDR1 is SGHAT, CDR2 FQNNGV, per germline. V was cut by 8 bases and J by 6 bases, with 21 bases left in between. This CDR3 region has 15 residues. PCR involved 60 Vbeta and 13 Jbeta primers. Profiling relied on immunoSEQ multiplex PCR, and the TCRdb table lists in-frame clones only, not all of them. This table holds roughly 100,000 clones, approximately 80% found once. About this clone: Its antigen is currently unknown.

The TCR sequence derives from a man aged 25-40 years in good health and CMV-seronegative. The genes are TRBV11-2 and TRBJ2-3, with a weak D call TRBD2 (6 bases). Specimen: PBMCs. The CDR3 DNA reads TGTGCCAGCGGGTCCTGGAGTAGCGGCGGTGATACGCAGTATTTT. This sequence encodes CASGSWSSGGDTQYF.